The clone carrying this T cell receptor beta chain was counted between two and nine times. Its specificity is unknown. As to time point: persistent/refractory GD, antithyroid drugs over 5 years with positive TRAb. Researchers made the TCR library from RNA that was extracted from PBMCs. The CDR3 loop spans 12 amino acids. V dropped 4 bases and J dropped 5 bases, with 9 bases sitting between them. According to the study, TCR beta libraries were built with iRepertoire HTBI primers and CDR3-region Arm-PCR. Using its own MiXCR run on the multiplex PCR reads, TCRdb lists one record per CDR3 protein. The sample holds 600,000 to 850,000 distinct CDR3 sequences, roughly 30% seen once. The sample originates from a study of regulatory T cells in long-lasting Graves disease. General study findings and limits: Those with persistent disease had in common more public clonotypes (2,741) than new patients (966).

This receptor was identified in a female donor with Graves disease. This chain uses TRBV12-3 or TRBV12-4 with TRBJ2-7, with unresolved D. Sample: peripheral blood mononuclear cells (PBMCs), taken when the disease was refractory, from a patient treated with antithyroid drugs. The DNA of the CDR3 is TGTGCCAGCAGTTATGAGAGCCACGAGCAGTACTTC. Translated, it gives CASSYESHEQYF.